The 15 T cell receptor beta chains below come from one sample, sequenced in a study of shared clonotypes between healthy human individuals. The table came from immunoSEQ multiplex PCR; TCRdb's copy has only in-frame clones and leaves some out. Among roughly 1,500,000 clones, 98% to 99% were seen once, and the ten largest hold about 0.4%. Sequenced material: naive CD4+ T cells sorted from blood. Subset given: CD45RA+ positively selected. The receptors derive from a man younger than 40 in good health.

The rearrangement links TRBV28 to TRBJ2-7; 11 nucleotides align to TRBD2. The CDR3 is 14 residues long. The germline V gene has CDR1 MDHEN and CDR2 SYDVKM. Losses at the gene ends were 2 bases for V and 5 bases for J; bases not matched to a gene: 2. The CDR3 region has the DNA TGTGCCAGCAGTTTAAATAGCGGGAGGGACGAGCAGTACTTC. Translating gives CASSLNSGRDEQYF.

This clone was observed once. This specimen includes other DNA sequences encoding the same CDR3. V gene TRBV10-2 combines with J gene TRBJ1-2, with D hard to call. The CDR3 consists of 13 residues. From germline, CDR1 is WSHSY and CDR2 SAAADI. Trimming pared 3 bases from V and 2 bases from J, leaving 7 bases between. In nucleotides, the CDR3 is TGCGCCAGCAGTGACGGCCCGAACTATGGCTACACCTTC. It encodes CASSDGPNYGYTF.

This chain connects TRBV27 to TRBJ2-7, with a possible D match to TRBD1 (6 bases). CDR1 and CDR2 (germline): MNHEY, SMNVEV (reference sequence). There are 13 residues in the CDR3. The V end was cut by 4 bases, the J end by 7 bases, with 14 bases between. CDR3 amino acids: CASSWAGEGEQYF. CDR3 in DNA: TGTGCCAGCAGTTGGGCAGGGGAAGGGGAGCAGTACTTC.

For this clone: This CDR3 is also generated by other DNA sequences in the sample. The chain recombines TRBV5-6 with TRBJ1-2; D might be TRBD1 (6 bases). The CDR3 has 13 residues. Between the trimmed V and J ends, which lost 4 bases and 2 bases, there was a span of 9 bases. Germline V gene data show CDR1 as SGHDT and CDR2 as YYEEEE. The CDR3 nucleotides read TGTGCCAGCAGCCCGGACAGAAACTATGGCTACACCTTC. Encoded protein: CASSPDRNYGYTF.

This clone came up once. The chain's CDR3 is CASSLGGAVNEQYF. The CDR3 bases are TGTGCCAGCAGCTTAGGGGGTGCGGTCAACGAGCAGTACTTC. The rearrangement joins TRBV7-3 to TRBJ2-7; D tentatively reads TRBD1 or TRBD2 (5 bases each). The germline V gene encodes CDR1 SGHTA and CDR2 FQGTGA. V was clipped by 2 bases and J by 5 bases, with 13 bases between them. The CDR3 runs 14 residues.

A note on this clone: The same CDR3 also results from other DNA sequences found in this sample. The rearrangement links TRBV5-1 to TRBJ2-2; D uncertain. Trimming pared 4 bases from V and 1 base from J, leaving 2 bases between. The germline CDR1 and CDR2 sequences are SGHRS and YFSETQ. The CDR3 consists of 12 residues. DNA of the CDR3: TGCGCCAGCAGCCTGAACACCGGGGAGCTGTTTTTT. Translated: CASSLNTGELFF.

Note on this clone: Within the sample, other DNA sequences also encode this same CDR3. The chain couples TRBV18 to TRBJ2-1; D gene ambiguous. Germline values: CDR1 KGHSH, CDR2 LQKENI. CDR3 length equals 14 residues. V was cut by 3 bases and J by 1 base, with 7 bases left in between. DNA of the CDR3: TGTGCCAGCTCACCTGCGAGTTCCTACAATGAGCAGTTCTTC. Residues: CASSPASSYNEQFF. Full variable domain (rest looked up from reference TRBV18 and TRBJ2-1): NAGVMQNPRHLVRRRGQEARLRCSPMKGHSHVYWYRQLPEEGLKFMVYLQKENIIDESGMPKERFSAEFPKEGPSILRIQQVVRGDSAAYFCASSPASSYNEQFFGPGTRLTVL.

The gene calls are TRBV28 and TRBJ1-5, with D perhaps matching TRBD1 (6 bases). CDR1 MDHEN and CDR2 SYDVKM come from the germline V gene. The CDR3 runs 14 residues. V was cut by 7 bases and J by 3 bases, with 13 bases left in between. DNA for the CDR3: TGTGCCAGCACCCAAGGGGGGTACAATCAGCCCCAGCATTTT. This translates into CASTQGGYNQPQHF.

The CDR3 DNA is TGTGCCAGCTCACCACTAGCGGACCACAATGAGCAGTTCTTC. Translating gives CASSPLADHNEQFF. The chain combines TRBV18 with TRBJ2-1; D possibly corresponds to TRBD2 (6 bases). The V end was cut by 1 base, the J end by 5 bases, with 9 bases between. The germline gives CDR1 KGHSH, CDR2 LQKENI. CDR3 length equals 14 residues. Filled out from reference TRBV18 and TRBJ2-1, the complete variable domain reads NAGVMQNPRHLVRRRGQEARLRCSPMKGHSHVYWYRQLPEEGLKFMVYLQKENIIDESGMPKERFSAEFPKEGPSILRIQQVVRGDSAAYFCASSPLADHNEQFFGPGTRLTVL.

CDR3 region: CASSLISGKYNEQFF. CDR3 coding DNA: TGTGCCAGCAGCTTAATTAGCGGGAAATACAATGAGCAGTTCTTC. V is TRBV7-3 and J is TRBJ2-1; 8 nucleotides match TRBD2. V shed 1 base and J 4 bases; nucleotides not matched to a gene: 3. The CDR3 covers 15 residues. Germline CDR1 and CDR2: SGHTA and FQGTGA. The variable domain in full, with the rest retrieved from reference TRBV7-3 and TRBJ2-1, is GAGVSQTPSNKVTEKGKYVELRCDPISGHTALYWYRQSLGQGPEFLIYFQGTGAADDSGLPNDRFFAVRPEGSVSTLKIQRTERGDSAVYLCASSLISGKYNEQFFGPGTRLTVL.

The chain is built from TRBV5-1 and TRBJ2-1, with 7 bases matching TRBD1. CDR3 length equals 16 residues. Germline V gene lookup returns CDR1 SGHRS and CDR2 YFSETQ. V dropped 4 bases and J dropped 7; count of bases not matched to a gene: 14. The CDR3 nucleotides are TGCGCCAGCAGCACATCCTGGGACAGCATAAGAAATGAGCAGTTCTTC. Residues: CASSTSWDSIRNEQFF.

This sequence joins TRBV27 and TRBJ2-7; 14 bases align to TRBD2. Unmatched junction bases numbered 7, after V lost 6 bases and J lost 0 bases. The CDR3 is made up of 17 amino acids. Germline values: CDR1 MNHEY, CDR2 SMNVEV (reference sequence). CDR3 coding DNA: TGTGCCAGCAGGATCGGACTAGCGGGAGGCCTCTCCTACGAGCAGTACTTC. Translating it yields CASRIGLAGGLSYEQYF.

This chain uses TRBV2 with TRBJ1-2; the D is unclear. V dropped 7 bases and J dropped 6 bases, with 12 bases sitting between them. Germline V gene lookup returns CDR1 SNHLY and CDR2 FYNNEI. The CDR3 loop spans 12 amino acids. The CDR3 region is CASKREGHGYTF. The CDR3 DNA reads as TGTGCCAGCAAGAGGGAGGGTCATGGCTACACCTTC.

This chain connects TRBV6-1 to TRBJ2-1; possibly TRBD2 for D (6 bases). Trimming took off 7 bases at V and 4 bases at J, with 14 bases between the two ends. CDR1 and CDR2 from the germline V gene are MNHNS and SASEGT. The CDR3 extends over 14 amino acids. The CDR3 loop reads CASTFREQYNEQFF. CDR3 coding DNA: TGTGCCAGCACCTTCCGGGAGCAATACAATGAGCAGTTCTTC.

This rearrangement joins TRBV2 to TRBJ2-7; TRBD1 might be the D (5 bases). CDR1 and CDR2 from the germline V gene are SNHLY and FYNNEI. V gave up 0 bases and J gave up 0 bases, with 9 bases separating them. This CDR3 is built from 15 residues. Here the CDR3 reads CASSEALRGSYEQYF. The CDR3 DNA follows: TGTGCCAGCAGTGAAGCGCTTAGGGGCTCCTACGAGCAGTACTTC.